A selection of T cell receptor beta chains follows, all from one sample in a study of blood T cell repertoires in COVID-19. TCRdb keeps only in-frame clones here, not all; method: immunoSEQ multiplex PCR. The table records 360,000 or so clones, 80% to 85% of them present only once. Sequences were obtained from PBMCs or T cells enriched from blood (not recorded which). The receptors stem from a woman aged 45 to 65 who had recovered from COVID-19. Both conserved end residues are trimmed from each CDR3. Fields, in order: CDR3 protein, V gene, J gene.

CDR3 protein: ASSPTGGVCFSLTNEKLF; V gene: TRBV23-1; J gene: TRBJ1-4
CDR3 protein: ASSPSGYGYT; V gene: TRBV11-2; J gene: TRBJ1-2
CDR3 protein: ASSLGASGKFYNEQF; V gene: TRBV7-2; J gene: TRBJ2-1
CDR3 protein: ASSSRQGAETEAF; V gene: TRBV27; J gene: TRBJ1-1
CDR3 protein: SAGTSTNEKLF; V gene: TRBV29-1; J gene: TRBJ1-4
CDR3 protein: ASWTATEAF; V gene: TRBV6-5; J gene: TRBJ1-1
CDR3 protein: ASSVGAAEYNEQF; V gene: TRBV9; J gene: TRBJ2-1
CDR3 protein: ASSTVESTEAF; V gene: TRBV3-1/TRBV3-2; J gene: TRBJ1-1
CDR3 protein: ASSYSGTGPSPRG; V gene: TRBV6-2/TRBV6-3; J gene: TRBJ1-1
CDR3 protein: ASSGVYGYT; V gene: TRBV28; J gene: TRBJ1-2
CDR3 protein: ASSFIGTGVPSYEQY; V gene: TRBV27; J gene: TRBJ2-7
CDR3 protein: ASSPMGQTGNTIY; V gene: TRBV18; J gene: TRBJ1-3
CDR3 protein: ASAIPPGQPG; V gene: TRBV2; J gene: TRBJ1-5
CDR3 protein: ASYGPPVYGYT; V gene: TRBV6-5; J gene: TRBJ1-2
CDR3 protein: ASKGQGLEQF; V gene: TRBV12-3/TRBV12-4; J gene: TRBJ2-1
CDR3 protein: ASSSPGGEQY; V gene: TRBV7-3; J gene: TRBJ2-7
CDR3 protein: ASSQAGQLSNTIY; V gene: TRBV6-5; J gene: TRBJ1-3
CDR3 protein: ASSIRGQPQH; V gene: TRBV19; J gene: TRBJ1-5
CDR3 protein: ASSLEGGLLAGTDTQY; V gene: TRBV11-2; J gene: TRBJ2-3
CDR3 protein: ASSSQVNTEAF; V gene: TRBV11-3; J gene: TRBJ1-1
CDR3 protein: ASSLGTGGPPLH; V gene: TRBV7-9; J gene: TRBJ1-6
CDR3 protein: ASSQSGGRY; V gene: TRBV6-2/TRBV6-3; J gene: TRBJ2-3